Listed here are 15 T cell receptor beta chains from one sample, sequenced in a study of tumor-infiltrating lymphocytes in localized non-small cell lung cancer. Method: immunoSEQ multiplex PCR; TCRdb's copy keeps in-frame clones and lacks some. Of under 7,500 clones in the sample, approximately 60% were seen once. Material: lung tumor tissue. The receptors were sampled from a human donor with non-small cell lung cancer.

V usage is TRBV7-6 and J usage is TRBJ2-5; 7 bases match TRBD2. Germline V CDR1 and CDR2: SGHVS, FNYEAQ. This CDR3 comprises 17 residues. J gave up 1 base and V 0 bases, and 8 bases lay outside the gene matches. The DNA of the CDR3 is TGTGCCAGCAGCTTAGCGTGGTGGGGAGGGAGCCAAGAGACCCAGTACTTC. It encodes CASSLAWWGGSQETQYF.

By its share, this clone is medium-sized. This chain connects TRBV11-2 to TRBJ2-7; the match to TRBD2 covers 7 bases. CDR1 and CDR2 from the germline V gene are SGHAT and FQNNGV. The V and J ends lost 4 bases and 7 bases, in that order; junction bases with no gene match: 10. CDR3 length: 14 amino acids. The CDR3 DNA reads TGTGCCAGCAGCTCAACCTTCGACGGGAGGGAGCAGTACTTC. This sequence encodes CASSSTFDGREQYF. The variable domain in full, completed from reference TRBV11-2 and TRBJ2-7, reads EAGVAQSPRYKIIEKRQSVAFWCNPISGHATLYWYQQILGQGPKLLIQFQNNGVVDDSQLPKDRFSAERLKGVDSTLKIQPAKLEDSAVYLCASSSTFDGREQYFGPGTRLTVT.

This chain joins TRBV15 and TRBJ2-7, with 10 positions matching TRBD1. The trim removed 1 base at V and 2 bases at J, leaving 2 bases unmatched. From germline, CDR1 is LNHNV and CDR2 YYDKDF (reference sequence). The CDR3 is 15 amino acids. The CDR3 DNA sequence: TGTGCCACCAGCAGAGTGGGGACAGGGGCCTACGAGCAGTACTTC. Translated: CATSRVGTGAYEQYF.

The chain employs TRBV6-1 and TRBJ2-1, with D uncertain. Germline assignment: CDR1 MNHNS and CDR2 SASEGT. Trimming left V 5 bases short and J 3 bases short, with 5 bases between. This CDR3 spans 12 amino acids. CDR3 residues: CASSSDYNEQFF. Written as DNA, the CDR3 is TGTGCCAGCAGTTCTGACTACAATGAGCAGTTCTTC.

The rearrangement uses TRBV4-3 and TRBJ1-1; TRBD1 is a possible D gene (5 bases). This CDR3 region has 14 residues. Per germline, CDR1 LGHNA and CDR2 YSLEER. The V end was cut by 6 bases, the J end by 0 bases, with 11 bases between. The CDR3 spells CASSLGGLNTEAFF. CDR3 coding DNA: TGCGCCAGCAGTCTCGGGGGACTGAACACTGAAGCTTTCTTT.

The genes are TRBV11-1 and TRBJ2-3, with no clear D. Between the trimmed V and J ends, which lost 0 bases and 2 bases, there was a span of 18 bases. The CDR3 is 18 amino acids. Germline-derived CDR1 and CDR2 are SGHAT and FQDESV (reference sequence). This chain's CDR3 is CASSLALAAGPFTDTQYF. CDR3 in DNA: TGTGCCAGCAGCTTAGCGCTTGCCGCCGGGCCTTTCACAGATACGCAGTATTTT.

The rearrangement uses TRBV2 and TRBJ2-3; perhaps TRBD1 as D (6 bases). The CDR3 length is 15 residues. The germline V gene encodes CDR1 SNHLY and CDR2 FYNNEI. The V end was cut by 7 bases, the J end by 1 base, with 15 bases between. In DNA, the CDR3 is TGTGCCAGCATTTTTAGGGGGTATGGCACAGATACGCAGTATTTT. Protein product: CASIFRGYGTDTQYF.

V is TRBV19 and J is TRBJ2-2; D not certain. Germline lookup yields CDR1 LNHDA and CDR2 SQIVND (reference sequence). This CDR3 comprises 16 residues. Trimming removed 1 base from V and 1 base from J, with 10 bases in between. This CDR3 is CASSIGGLLNTGELFF. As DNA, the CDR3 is TGTGCCAGTAGTATAGGAGGCCTGCTGAACACCGGGGAGCTGTTTTTT.

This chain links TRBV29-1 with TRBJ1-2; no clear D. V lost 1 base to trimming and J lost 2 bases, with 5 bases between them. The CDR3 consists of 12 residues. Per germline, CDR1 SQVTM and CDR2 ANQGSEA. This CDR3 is CSVEGQNYGYTF. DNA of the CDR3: TGCAGCGTTGAAGGGCAGAACTATGGCTACACCTTC.

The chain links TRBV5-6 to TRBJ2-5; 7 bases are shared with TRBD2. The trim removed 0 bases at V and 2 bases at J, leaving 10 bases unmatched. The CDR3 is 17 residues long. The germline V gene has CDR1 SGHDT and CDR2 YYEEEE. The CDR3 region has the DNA TGTGCCAGCAGCTTGGCCCCTAAGAGCGGGGTACAAGAGACCCAGTACTTC. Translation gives CASSLAPKSGVQETQYF.

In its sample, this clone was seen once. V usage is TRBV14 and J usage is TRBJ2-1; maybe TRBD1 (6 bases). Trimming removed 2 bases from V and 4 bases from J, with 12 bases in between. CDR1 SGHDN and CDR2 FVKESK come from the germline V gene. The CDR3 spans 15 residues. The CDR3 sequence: CASSQLQGNYNEQFF. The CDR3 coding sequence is TGTGCCAGCAGCCAATTACAGGGAAATTACAATGAGCAGTTCTTC.

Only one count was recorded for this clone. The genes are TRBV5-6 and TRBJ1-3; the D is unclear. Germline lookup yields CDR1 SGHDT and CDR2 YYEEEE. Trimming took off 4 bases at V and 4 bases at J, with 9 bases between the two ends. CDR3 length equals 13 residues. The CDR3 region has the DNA TGTGCCAGCAGCCCACAGCGCGGAAACACCATATATTTT. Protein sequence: CASSPQRGNTIYF.

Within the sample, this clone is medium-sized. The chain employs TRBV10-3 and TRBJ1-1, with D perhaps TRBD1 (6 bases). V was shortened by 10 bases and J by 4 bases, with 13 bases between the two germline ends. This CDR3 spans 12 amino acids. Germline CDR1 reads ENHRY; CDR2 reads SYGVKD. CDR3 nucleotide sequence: TGTGCCACCGATACAGGGTCCACTGAAGCTTTCTTT. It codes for CATDTGSTEAFF.

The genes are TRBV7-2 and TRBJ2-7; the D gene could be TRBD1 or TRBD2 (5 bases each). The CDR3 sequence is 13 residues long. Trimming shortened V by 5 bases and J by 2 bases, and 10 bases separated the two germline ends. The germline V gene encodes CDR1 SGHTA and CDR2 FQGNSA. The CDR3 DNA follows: TGTGCCAGCAGCCGGGACGGCCCCTACGAGCAGTACTTC. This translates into CASSRDGPYEQYF. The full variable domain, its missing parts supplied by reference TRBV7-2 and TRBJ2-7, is GAGVSQSPSNKVTEKGKDVELRCDPISGHTALYWYRQSLGQGLEFLIYFQGNSAPDKSGLPSDRFSAERTGGSVSTLTIQRTQQEDSAVYLCASSRDGPYEQYFGPGTRLTVT.

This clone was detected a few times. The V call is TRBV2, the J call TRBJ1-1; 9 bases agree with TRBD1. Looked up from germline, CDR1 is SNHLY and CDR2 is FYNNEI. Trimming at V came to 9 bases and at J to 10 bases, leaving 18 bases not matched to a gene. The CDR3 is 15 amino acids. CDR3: CASLRGVDRGDGAFF. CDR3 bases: TGTGCCAGTCTCCGAGGGGTGGACAGGGGAGACGGAGCTTTCTTT.